This T cell receptor (beta chain) derives from a study of technical replicates of blood from a few donors. Only in-frame clones appear in the TCRdb table, and some are missing; sequencing was by immunoSEQ multiplex PCR. The table shows tens of thousands of clones, with roughly 86% occurring only once. The CDR3 covers 13 residues. V was clipped by 6 bases and J by 0 bases, with 6 bases between them. Germline CDR1 and CDR2: MNHEY and SVGAGI. Sequenced: PBMCs. V and J are TRBV6-5 and TRBJ1-5; D gene ambiguous. The source is a human donor in good health. Some clones in this sample may be carry-over from other donors' samples. CDR3: CASSRYSNQPQHF. Written as DNA, the CDR3 is TGTGCCAGCAGCCGTTATAGCAATCAGCCCCAGCATTTT.